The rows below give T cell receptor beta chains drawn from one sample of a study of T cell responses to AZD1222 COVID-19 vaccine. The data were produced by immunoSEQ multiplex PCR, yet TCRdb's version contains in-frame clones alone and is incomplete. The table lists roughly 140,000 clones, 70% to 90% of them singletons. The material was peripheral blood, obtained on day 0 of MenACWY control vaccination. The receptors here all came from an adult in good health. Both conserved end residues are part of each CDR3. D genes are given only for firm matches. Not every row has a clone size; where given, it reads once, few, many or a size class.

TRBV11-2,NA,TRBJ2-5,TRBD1,TGTGCCAGCGGACCCACAGGGGGGAAGGGAGAGACCCAGTACTTC,CASGPTGGKGETQYF
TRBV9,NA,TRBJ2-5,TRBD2,TGTGCCAGCAGCTTAACTTCTAGCGGGAGGTTTCAAGAGACCCAGTACTTC,CASSLTSSGRFQETQYF
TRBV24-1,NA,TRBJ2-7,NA,TGTGCCACCAGTGAAGCAGGGGAGCGGTCCTACGAGCAGTACTTC,CATSEAGERSYEQYF
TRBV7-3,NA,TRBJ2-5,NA,TGTGCCAGCAGCTTGGACACTCAAGAGACCCAGTACTTC,CASSLDTQETQYF
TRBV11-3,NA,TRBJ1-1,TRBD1,TGTGCCAGCAGCGCCCAGGGACAGATGAACACTGAAGCTTTCTTT,CASSAQGQMNTEAFF
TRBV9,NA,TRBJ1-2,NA,TGTGCCAGCAGCGTGAGACAGGACGGGTTAGGTGGCTACACCTTC,CASSVRQDGLGGYTF
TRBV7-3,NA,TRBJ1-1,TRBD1,TGTGCCAGCAGCTTAACAGGGGGCGACACTGAAGCTTTCTTT,CASSLTGGDTEAFF
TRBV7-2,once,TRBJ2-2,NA,TGTGCCAGCAGCTTAGGAGTTAACACCGGGGAGCTGTTTTTT,CASSLGVNTGELFF
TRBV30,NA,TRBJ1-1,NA,TGTGCCTGGACCACTGGAGTAGGCTTCACTGAAGCTTTCTTT,CAWTTGVGFTEAFF
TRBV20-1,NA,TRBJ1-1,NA,TGCAGTGCTAGCCAGGCTGTTTGGGCTTTCTTT,CSASQAVWAFF
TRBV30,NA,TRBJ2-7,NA,TGTGCCTGGAGTGACGGGGGCTCCTACGAGCAGTACTTC,CAWSDGGSYEQYF
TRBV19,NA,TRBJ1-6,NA,TGTGCCAGTAGTAGGAGCCCGGAAACCTATAATTCACCCCTCCACTTT,CASSRSPETYNSPLHF
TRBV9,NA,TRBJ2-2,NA,TGTGCCAGCAGCGCTACGAACACCGGGGAGCTGTTTTTT,CASSATNTGELFF
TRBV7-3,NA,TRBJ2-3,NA,TGTGCCAGCAGCTTAAATCCACCAGGGGCCAAAGATACGCAGTATTTT,CASSLNPPGAKDTQYF
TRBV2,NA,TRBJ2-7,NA,TGTGCCACACAGGTGGGAAGGGGTGAGCAGTACTTC,CATQVGRGEQYF
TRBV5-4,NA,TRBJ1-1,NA,TGTGCCAGCAGCGCCCCGGGGATTCTTGACACTGAAGCTTTCTTT,CASSAPGILDTEAFF
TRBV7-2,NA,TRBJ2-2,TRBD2,TGTGCCAGCAGCTTATCGTATCCGGGAGGGCCGTTTGACGGGGAGCTGTTTTTT,CASSLSYPGGPFDGELFF
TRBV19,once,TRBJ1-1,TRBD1,TGTGCCAGTAGTATCGAGGGGGCTGGAACTGAAGCTTTCTTT,CASSIEGAGTEAFF
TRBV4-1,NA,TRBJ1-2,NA,TGCGCCAGCAGGGGGAGTTCTAACTATGGCTACACCTTC,CASRGSSNYGYTF
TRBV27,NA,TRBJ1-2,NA,TGTGCCAGCAGTTTTAACGGGGGGGAAACCACCCGGGGCGGCTACACCTTC,CASSFNGGETTRGGYTF
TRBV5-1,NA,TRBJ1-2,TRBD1,TGCGCCAGCAGCCTGGACAGGGGCAGTGGCTACACCTTC,CASSLDRGSGYTF
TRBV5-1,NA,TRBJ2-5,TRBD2,TGCGCCAGCAGGAGACTAGCGGGGGGAATTCAAGAGACCCAGTACTTC,CASRRLAGGIQETQYF
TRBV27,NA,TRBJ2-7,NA,TGTGCCAGCAGCCCTCTCGGGGCCTACGAGCAGTACTTC,CASSPLGAYEQYF
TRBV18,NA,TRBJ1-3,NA,TGTGCCAGCTCTCCGGATCGGGGCTCTGGAAACACCATATATTTT,CASSPDRGSGNTIYF
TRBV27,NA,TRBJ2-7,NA,TGTGCCAGCAGTGTATCCGGGGACACCTACGAGCAGTACTTC,CASSVSGDTYEQYF
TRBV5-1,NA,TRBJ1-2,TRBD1,TGCGCCAGCAGTACAGGGGGATACTATGGCTACACCTTC,CASSTGGYYGYTF
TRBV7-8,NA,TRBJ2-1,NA,TGTGCCAGCAGCTTAGAACTTGGACAGACTAATCTGGATGAGCAGTTCTTC,CASSLELGQTNLDEQFF
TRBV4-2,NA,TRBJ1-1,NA,TGTGCCAGCAGTTCACCTGGGCAGCCGGTTGAAGCTTTCTTT,CASSSPGQPVEAFF
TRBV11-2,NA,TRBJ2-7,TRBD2,TGTGCCAGCACTCGAGCGGGGCCCAGCTCCTACGAGCAGTACTTC,CASTRAGPSSYEQYF
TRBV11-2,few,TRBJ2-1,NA,TGTGCCAGCAGCTTAGGGGGCCGGAGCTCCTACAATGAGCAGTTCTTC,CASSLGGRSSYNEQFF
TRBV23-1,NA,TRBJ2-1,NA,TGCGCCAGCACACGGTATAGACAGAGCTCCTACAATGAGCAGTTCTTC,CASTRYRQSSYNEQFF
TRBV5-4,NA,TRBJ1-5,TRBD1,TGTGCCAGCAGCGTACAGGGGGAGGATCAGCCCCAGCATTTT,CASSVQGEDQPQHF
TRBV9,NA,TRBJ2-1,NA,TGTGCCAGCAGCGTAGCGACAGGTTACAATGAGCAGTTCTTC,CASSVATGYNEQFF
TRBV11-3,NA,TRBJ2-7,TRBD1,TGTGCCAGCAGCTTGCCGGGACAGGGTTTTGGCGAGCAGTACTTC,CASSLPGQGFGEQYF
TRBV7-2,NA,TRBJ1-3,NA,TGTGCCAGCAGCCCCCGTAGAGGGACCACTGGAAACACCATATATTTT,CASSPRRGTTGNTIYF
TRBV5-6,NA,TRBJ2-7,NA,TGTGCCAGCAGCTTTACCACGGCGCCTAGGGGGGGAGAGCAGTACTTC,CASSFTTAPRGGEQYF
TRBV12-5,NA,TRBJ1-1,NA,TGTGCTAGTGGTTCCCGAAAGGGCAGTCTGAACACTGAAGCTTTCTTT,CASGSRKGSLNTEAFF
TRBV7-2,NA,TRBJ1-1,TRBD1,TGTGCCAGCAGCCGCAACAGGGGGCTTGACACTGAAGCTTTCTTT,CASSRNRGLDTEAFF
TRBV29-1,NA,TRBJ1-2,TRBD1,TGCAGCGTAGAGACCGGGACAGGATCTAACTATGGCTACACCTTC,CSVETGTGSNYGYTF
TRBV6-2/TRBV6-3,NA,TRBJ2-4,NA,TGTGCCAGCAGTCAAGCCCACCTAGCCAAAAACATTCAGTACTTC,CASSQAHLAKNIQYF
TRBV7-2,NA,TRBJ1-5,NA,TGTGCCAGCAGCTTTGACGGGACAACGGTGTGGCCCCAGCATTTT,CASSFDGTTVWPQHF
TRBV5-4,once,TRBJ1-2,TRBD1,TGTGCCAGCAGCGGGACAGGGGGAAACTATGGCTACACCTTC,CASSGTGGNYGYTF
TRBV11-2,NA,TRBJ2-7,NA,TGTGCCAGCAGACACGAGGGGGGTAGCGAGCAGTACTTC,CASRHEGGSEQYF